The rows below give T cell receptor beta chains drawn from one sample of a study of technical replicates of blood from a few donors. Sequencing was performed with immunoSEQ multiplex PCR; in TCRdb, only in-frame clones are kept and a portion is missing. The sample contains some 77,000 clones, around 85% of which appear only once. Sequenced sample: PBMCs. Receptors were obtained from a human donor in good health. Some clones in this sample may be carry-over from other donors' samples. The CDR3 runs from the conserved cysteine through the conserved F or W. A D gene is named only where the DNA matches it firmly. Expanded clones get a size class; other rows say once, few or many, or leave the size out.

D	J	size	V	CDR3	DNA
NA	TRBJ2-7	NA	TRBV6-6	CASSHDSFPYEQYF	TGTGCCAGCAGTCATGACAGCTTTCCCTACGAGCAGTACTTC
NA	TRBJ2-7	NA	TRBV5-6	CASSLGLASRYF	TGTGCCAGCAGCTTGGGACTGGCGAGTCGGTACTTC
NA	TRBJ2-1	NA	TRBV10-3	CAITRAPGEDEQFF	TGTGCCATCACGAGGGCCCCCGGCGAGGATGAGCAGTTCTTC
TRBD1	TRBJ1-1	few	TRBV10-3	CAISEGQGATEAFF	TGTGCCATCAGTGAGGGGCAGGGGGCCACTGAAGCTTTCTTT
NA	TRBJ2-3	NA	TRBV2	CASSYRGTDTQYF	TGTGCCAGCAGTTACAGGGGCACAGATACGCAGTATTTT
NA	TRBJ2-7	once	TRBV19	CASSISPAGSYEQYF	TGTGCCAGTAGTATTTCCCCAGCAGGGTCCTACGAGCAGTACTTC
NA	TRBJ1-5	NA	TRBV5-6	CASSSGHGNQPQHF	TGTGCCAGCAGCTCGGGACACGGGAATCAGCCCCAGCATTTT
TRBD2	TRBJ2-5	few	TRBV5-4	CASSYGLAQETQYF	TGTGCCAGCAGCTACGGACTAGCACAAGAGACCCAGTACTTC
NA	TRBJ2-1	NA	TRBV2	CASARGEQFF	TGTGCCAGCGCCAGGGGTGAGCAGTTCTTC
NA	TRBJ1-3	NA	TRBV7-2	CASSFTAEYRNTIYF	TGTGCCAGCAGCTTCACAGCGGAATATCGGAACACCATATATTTT
NA	TRBJ2-6	once	TRBV5-1	CASSFGSAGANVLTF	TGCGCCAGCAGCTTTGGCAGCGCCGGGGCCAACGTCCTGACTTTC
NA	TRBJ1-1	NA	TRBV27	CASSLFREAMNTEAFF	TGTGCCAGCAGTTTATTTCGGGAAGCGATGAACACTGAAGCTTTCTTT
NA	TRBJ1-4	NA	TRBV19	CASSIRGEKLFF	TGTGCCAGTAGTATCCGCGGCGAAAAACTGTTTTTT